The 23 T cell receptor beta chains presented below share a single source sample, sequenced in a study of naive and memory T cell subsets. General observations from the study: Especially in CD8 cells, naive repertoires contained a few larger clonotypes, possibly CD45RA-re-expressing memory cells.

These receptors are not linked to any known antigen. The beta constant-region primer was an equimolar mix of two oligonucleotides covering TRBC1 and TRBC2. Nested alpha and beta constant-region primers with the SP2 primer drove four PCR rounds on ligated cDNA. TCRdb independently ran MiXCR on the UMI-ligation and nested PCR reads; one entry per CDR3 protein. The sample lists 150,000 or so distinct CDR3 sequences, 22% occurring once. Sequencing was performed on naive CD4+ T cells from blood. The receptors were gathered from a human donor in good health.

The sample holds a few counts of this clonotype. The chain's CDR3 is CASRPAGGHEQFF. DNA of the CDR3: TGTGCCTCCCGTCCAGCGGGAGGACATGAGCAGTTCTTC. J is TRBJ2-1 and V is TRBV6-2 or TRBV6-3, with 9 bases identical to TRBD2. Per germline, CDR1 MNHEY and CDR2 SVGEGT. Trimming removed 11 bases from V and 8 bases from J; junction bases left unmatched: 10. CDR3 size: 13 residues.

The chain combines TRBV29-1 with TRBJ2-1, with D maybe TRBD1 (6 bases). CDR3 length: 14 residues. V shed 6 bases and J shed 2 bases, with 14 bases lying between them. Per germline, CDR1 SQVTM and CDR2 ANQGSEA. CDR3 sequence reads: CSVYRDVPYNEQFF. The CDR3 DNA follows: TGCAGCGTGTACAGGGACGTCCCCTACAATGAGCAGTTCTTC.

The sample holds many counts of this clonotype. The chain joins TRBV18 to TRBJ2-7, with 7 positions matching TRBD1. The V gene's germline CDR1 is KGHSH and CDR2 LQKENI. This CDR3 region has 14 residues. The trim removed 4 bases at V and 2 bases at J, leaving 5 bases unmatched. CDR3 amino acids: CASSLGTATYEQYF. The CDR3, as DNA: TGTGCCAGCTCACTCGGGACAGCGACCTACGAGCAGTACTTC.

This clonotype appeared a few times. The chain employs TRBV6-1 and TRBJ1-6, with unresolved D. Germline V gives CDR1 MNHNS, CDR2 SASEGT. V was clipped by 6 bases and J by 3 bases, with 6 bases between them. The CDR3 length is 13 residues. The CDR3: CASRQNYNSPLHF. The CDR3 DNA follows: TGTGCCAGCAGACAGAACTATAATTCACCCCTCCACTTT.

The V call is TRBV28, the J call TRBJ2-3; D uncertain. V gave up 8 bases and J gave up 1 base, with 22 bases separating them. The CDR3 totals 17 residues. In germline, CDR1 is MDHEN, CDR2 SYDVKM. This chain's CDR3 is CASSEPGLGRRTDTQYF. In DNA, the CDR3 is TGTGCCAGCTCGGAACCGGGTTTAGGGCGGCGCACAGATACGCAGTATTTT.

The table lists this clonotype with a few counts. The V and J genes are TRBV2 and TRBJ1-6, with TRBD1 identical over 9 bases. The CDR3 sequence is 17 residues long. From germline, CDR1 is SNHLY and CDR2 FYNNEI. J lost 0 bases, V lost 7 bases, and 7 bases had no gene match. The CDR3 DNA follows: TGTGCCAGCACCGGAAGACAGGGGGGCTCCTATAATTCACCCCTCCACTTT. It specifies CASTGRQGGSYNSPLHF. Complete variable domain (other parts from reference TRBV2 and TRBJ1-6): EPEVTQTPSHQVTQMGQEVILRCVPISNHLYFYWYRQILGQKVEFLVSFYNNEISEKSEIFDDQFSVERPDGSNFTLKIRSTKLEDSAMYFCASTGRQGGSYNSPLHFGNGTRLTVT.

This clonotype came up many times. The chain is built from TRBV20-1 and TRBJ2-1; 9 nucleotides match TRBD2. The CDR3 is 13 residues long. CDR1 is DFQATT and CDR2 is SNEGSKA in the germline V gene (reference sequence). V lost 0 bases to trimming and J lost 11 bases; unmatched junction nucleotides: 5. The CDR3 loop reads CSARDGSGRKQFF. CDR3 coding DNA: TGCAGTGCTAGAGATGGGAGCGGGAGGAAGCAGTTCTTC.

The CDR3 nucleotides are TGTGCCAGCAGCCTCCGGGGGGTCGGAATCCACCTCAATGAGCAGTTCTTC. It codes for CASSLRGVGIHLNEQFF. The genes are TRBV3-1 and TRBJ2-1; TRBD2 agrees at 7 bases. V trimming: 4 bases; J trimming: 6 bases; junction bases outside the gene matches: 15. Germline V gene lookup returns CDR1 LGHDT and CDR2 YNNKEL (reference sequence). This CDR3 spans 17 amino acids.

The CDR3 DNA follows: TGTGCCAGCGGGCGGGAGGTCTCCTACAATGAGCAGTTCTTC. The encoded protein is CASGREVSYNEQFF. The chain has TRBV12-3 or TRBV12-4 and TRBJ2-1, with 8 bases lining up with TRBD2. CDR3 length: 14 amino acids. The V segment lost 8 bases and the J segment 0 bases; nucleotides outside the gene matches: 3.

The J gene is TRBJ2-5, the V gene TRBV29-1; D may be TRBD1 or TRBD2 (6 bases each). The germline V gene has CDR1 SQVTM and CDR2 ANQGSEA. Trimming took 6 bases from V and 4 from J, leaving 12 bases between them. This CDR3 has 12 amino acids. For the CDR3, the DNA is TGCAGCGTCCGCGGGACACTAGAGACCCAGTACTTC. Residues: CSVRGTLETQYF.

This clonotype was seen just once. The chain has TRBV7-9 and TRBJ2-3; D is possibly TRBD1 (6 bases). With 1 base removed from V and 5 bases from J, the gap between germline ends came to 19 bases. This CDR3 is built from 17 residues. Germline V gene sequence: CDR1 SEHNR, CDR2 FQNEAQ (reference sequence). The CDR3: CASSLEHARGTKDTQYF. The CDR3 bases are TGTGCCAGCAGCTTAGAACATGCTAGGGGGACGAAAGATACGCAGTATTTT.

This clonotype came up a few times. The genes are TRBV6-5 and TRBJ2-5; 10 bases match TRBD1. This CDR3 region has 17 residues. The trim removed 5 bases at V and 4 bases at J, leaving 13 bases unmatched. In germline, CDR1 is MNHEY, CDR2 SVGAGI. CDR3 DNA sequence: TGTGCCAGCAGTCTACTCGGGACAGGGGTATCTGGAGAGACCCAGTACTTC. Residues: CASSLLGTGVSGETQYF.

The chain links TRBV6-5 to TRBJ2-7, with 9 positions matching TRBD1. The CDR3 is 14 amino acids. CDR1 and CDR2 from the germline V gene are MNHEY and SVGAGI. The junction had 6 bases not matched to a gene; V was cut back by 0 bases and J by 9 bases. The CDR3 region is CASSYSVGQGPQYF. CDR3 coding DNA: TGTGCCAGCAGTTACTCAGTGGGACAGGGCCCGCAGTACTTC.

V and J are TRBV6-1 and TRBJ1-6; no clear D. The CDR3 spans 12 residues. V lost 8 bases and J 8 bases, leaving 10 bases between the germline ends. Per the germline V gene, CDR1 is MNHNS and CDR2 is SASEGT. CDR3 bases: TGTGCCAGCGGCTCAATGGATTCACCCCTCCACTTT. Its translation is CASGSMDSPLHF.

In its sample, this clonotype was seen a few times. This sequence joins TRBV3-1 and TRBJ2-3; D ambiguous. This CDR3 is 11 amino acids long. Trimming cost V 1 base and J 9 bases, with 5 bases left between them. CDR1 is LGHDT and CDR2 is YNNKEL in the germline V gene (reference sequence). This CDR3 is CASSQATTQYF. CDR3 DNA: TGTGCCAGCAGCCAAGCGACGACGCAGTATTTT.

This clonotype came up a few times. The CDR3 nucleotides are TGTGCCAGCAGTCCTGCGGGACTAGCGGGAGTCGCGGAGCAGTTCTTC. Its translation is CASSPAGLAGVAEQFF. The J gene is TRBJ2-1, the V gene TRBV6-5; TRBD2 matches at 14 bases. The CDR3 loop spans 16 amino acids. V dropped 5 bases and J dropped 10; count of bases not matched to a gene: 10. In germline, CDR1 is MNHEY, CDR2 SVGAGI.

At least ten counts were recorded for this clonotype. The gene calls are TRBV12-3 or TRBV12-4 and TRBJ2-6; 7 bases fit TRBD1. The CDR3 runs 17 residues. V trimming: 6 bases; J trimming: 0 bases; junction bases outside the gene matches: 8. The CDR3 nucleotides are TGTGCCAGCAGCACTCCGGGACAGCCCTCTGGGGCCAACGTCCTGACTTTC. Translated: CASSTPGQPSGANVLTF.

This clonotype was detected many times. This CDR3 is CATSREATGYEQYF. DNA of the CDR3: TGTGCCACCAGCAGAGAGGCAACGGGCTACGAGCAGTACTTC. The chain is built from TRBV15 and TRBJ2-7; D not resolved. The CDR3 is 14 residues long. The V end was cut by 0 bases, the J end by 3 bases, with 9 bases between. In germline, CDR1 is LNHNV, CDR2 YYDKDF (reference sequence).

This clonotype was counted a few times. The CDR3 DNA reads TGTGCCAGCAGTGAAGCCTTACTAGCGGGAGACAATGAGCAGTTCTTC. Its protein product is CASSEALLAGDNEQFF. The chain has TRBV25-1 and TRBJ2-1; the match to TRBD2 covers 11 bases. The CDR3 has 16 residues. The J segment lost 5 bases and the V segment lost 2 bases, leaving 5 bases of the junction unmatched. Looked up from germline, CDR1 is MGHDK and CDR2 is SYGVNS.

This clonotype was observed a few times. The V call is TRBV5-1, the J call TRBJ2-5; 8 bases fit TRBD1. V trimming: 4 bases; J trimming: 5 bases; junction bases outside the gene matches: 7. The CDR3 length is 14 residues. The V gene's germline CDR1 is SGHRS and CDR2 YFSETQ. CDR3 loop: CASSLGTGAETQYF. The CDR3 DNA is TGCGCCAGCAGCCTAGGGACAGGCGCGGAGACCCAGTACTTC. The full variable domain, its missing parts supplied by reference TRBV5-1 and TRBJ2-5, is KAGVTQTPRYLIKTRGQQVTLSCSPISGHRSVSWYQQTPGQGLQFLFEYFSETQRNKGNFPGRFSGRQFSNSRSEMNVSTLELGDSALYLCASSLGTGAETQYFGPGTRLLVL.

V usage is TRBV2 and J usage is TRBJ2-3; 7 bases are a match to TRBD1. Per germline, CDR1 SNHLY and CDR2 FYNNEI. The CDR3 sequence is 16 residues long. Trimming cost V 8 bases and J 2 bases; bases outside gene matches: 13. Here the CDR3 DNA reads TGTGCCAGCGTACTGGACAGGAGAGTTTTCACAGATACGCAGTATTTT. Amino acid sequence: CASVLDRRVFTDTQYF.

The chain couples TRBV29-1 to TRBJ2-7, with TRBD2 matching 11 bases. V dropped 5 bases and J dropped 1; count of bases not matched to a gene: 4. From germline, CDR1 is SQVTM and CDR2 ANQGSEA. CDR3 length: 14 residues. CDR3 region: CSVTGTSGSYEQYF. The CDR3 DNA follows: TGCAGCGTTACCGGGACTAGCGGATCCTACGAGCAGTACTTC.

The genes are TRBV3-1 and TRBJ1-1, with D possibly TRBD1 on 5 matching bases. Germline lookup yields CDR1 LGHDT and CDR2 YNNKEL (reference sequence). Between the trimmed V and J ends, which lost 6 bases and 7 bases, there was a span of 9 bases. CDR3 size: 11 residues. CDR3 loop: CASRLGGEAFF. DNA for the CDR3: TGTGCCAGCAGGCTCGGGGGTGAAGCTTTCTTT.